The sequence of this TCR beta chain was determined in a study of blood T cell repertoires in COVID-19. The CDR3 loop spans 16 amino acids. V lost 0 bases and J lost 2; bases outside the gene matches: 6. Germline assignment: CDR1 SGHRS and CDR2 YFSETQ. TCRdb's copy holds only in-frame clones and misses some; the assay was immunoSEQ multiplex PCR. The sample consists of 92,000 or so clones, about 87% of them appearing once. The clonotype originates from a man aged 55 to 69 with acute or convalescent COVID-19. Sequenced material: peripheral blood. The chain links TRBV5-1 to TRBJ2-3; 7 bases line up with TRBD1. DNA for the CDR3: TGCGCCAGCAGCTTGGAGGGGGCCTCGGACACAGATACGCAGTATTTT. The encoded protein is CASSLEGASDTDTQYF.